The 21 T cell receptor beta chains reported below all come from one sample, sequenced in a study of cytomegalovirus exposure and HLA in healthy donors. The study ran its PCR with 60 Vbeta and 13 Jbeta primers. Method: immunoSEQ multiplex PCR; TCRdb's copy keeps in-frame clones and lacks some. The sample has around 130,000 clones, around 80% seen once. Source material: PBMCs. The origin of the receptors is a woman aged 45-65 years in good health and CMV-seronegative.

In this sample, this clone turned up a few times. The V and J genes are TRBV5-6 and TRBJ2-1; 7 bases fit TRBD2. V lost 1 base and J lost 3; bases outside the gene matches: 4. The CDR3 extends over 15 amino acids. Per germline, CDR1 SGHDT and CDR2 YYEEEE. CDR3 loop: CASSLLSGNYNEQFF. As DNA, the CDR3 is TGTGCCAGCAGCTTGTTAAGCGGGAACTACAATGAGCAGTTCTTC.

The CDR3 spells CASSNRGRGGNQPQHF. CDR3 bases: TGTGCCAGTAGTAACAGGGGGCGAGGAGGCAATCAGCCCCAGCATTTT. The chain carries TRBV19 and TRBJ1-5; TRBD1 matches 9 bases. After removal of 4 bases from V and 2 bases from J, the junction contained 6 bases not matched to a gene. CDR3 size: 16 residues. Germline CDR1 and CDR2: LNHDA and SQIVND (reference sequence). Combining the CDR3 with reference TRBV19 and TRBJ1-5 gives the whole variable domain DGGITQSPKYLFRKEGQNVTLSCEQNLNHDAMYWYRQDPGQGLRLIYYSQIVNDFQKGDIAEGYSVSREKKESFPLTVTSAQKNPTAFYLCASSNRGRGGNQPQHFGDGTRLSIL.

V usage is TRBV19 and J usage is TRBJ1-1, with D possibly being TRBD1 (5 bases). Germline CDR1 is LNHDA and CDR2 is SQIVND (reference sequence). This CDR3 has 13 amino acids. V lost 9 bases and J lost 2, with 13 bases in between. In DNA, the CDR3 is TGTGCCAGCACCGCAGGGCGAAACACTGAAGCTTTCTTT. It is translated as CASTAGRNTEAFF.

CDR3 sequence: CASSPRGLNRDEQFF. The CDR3 DNA sequence: TGTGCCAGCAGCCCTAGAGGACTGAATCGAGATGAGCAGTTCTTC. V usage is TRBV6-5 and J usage is TRBJ2-1, with D maybe TRBD2 (5 bases). This CDR3 is 15 amino acids long. V was cut by 6 bases and J by 8 bases, with 20 bases left in between. Germline assignment: CDR1 MNHEY and CDR2 SVGAGI.

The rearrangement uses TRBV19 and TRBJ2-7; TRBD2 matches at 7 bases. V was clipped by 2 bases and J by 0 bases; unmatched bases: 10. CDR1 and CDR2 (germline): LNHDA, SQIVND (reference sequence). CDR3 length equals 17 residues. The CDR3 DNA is TGTGCCAGTAGTATACAGGGAGGGTCCCCTAGCTCCTACGAGCAGTACGTC. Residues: CASSIQGGSPSSYEQYV.

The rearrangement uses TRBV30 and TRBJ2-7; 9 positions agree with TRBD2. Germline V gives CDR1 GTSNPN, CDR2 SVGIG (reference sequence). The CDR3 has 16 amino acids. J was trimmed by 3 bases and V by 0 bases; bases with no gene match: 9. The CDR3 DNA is TGTGCCTGGAGTGTACCCAGCGGGAGGCGGTTCTACGAGCAGTACGTC. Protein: CAWSVPSGRRFYEQYV.

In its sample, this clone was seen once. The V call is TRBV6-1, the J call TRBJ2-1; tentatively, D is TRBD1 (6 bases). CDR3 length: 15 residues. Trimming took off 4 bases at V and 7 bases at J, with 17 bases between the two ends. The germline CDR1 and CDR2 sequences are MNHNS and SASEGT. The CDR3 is CASSVNSGVQNEQFF. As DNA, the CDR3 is TGTGCCAGCAGTGTTAATTCAGGGGTCCAAAATGAGCAGTTCTTC.

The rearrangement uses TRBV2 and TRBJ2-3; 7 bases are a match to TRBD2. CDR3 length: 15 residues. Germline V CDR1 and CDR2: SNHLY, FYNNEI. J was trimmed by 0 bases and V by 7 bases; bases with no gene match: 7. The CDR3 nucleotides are TGTGCCAGCATGGGGAGCGGGGCTAGCACAGATACGCAGTATTTT. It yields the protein CASMGSGASTDTQYF. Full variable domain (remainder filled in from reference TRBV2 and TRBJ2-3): EPEVTQTPSHQVTQMGQEVILRCVPISNHLYFYWYRQILGQKVEFLVSFYNNEISEKSEIFDDQFSVERPDGSNFTLKIRSTKLEDSAMYFCASMGSGASTDTQYFGPGTRLTVL.

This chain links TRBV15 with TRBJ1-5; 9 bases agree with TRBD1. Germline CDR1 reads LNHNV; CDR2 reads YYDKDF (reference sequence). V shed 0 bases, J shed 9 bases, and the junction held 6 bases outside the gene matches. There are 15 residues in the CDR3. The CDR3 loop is CATSRDRDRVRPQHF. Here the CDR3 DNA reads TGTGCCACCAGCAGAGATCGGGACAGGGTCCGGCCCCAGCATTTT.

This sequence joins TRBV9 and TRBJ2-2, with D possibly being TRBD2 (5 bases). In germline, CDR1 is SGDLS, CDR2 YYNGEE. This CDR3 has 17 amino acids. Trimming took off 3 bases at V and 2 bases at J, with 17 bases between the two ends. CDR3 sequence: CASSAAWGAPNTGELFF. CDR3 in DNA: TGTGCCAGCAGCGCTGCTTGGGGAGCGCCCAACACCGGGGAGCTGTTTTTT.

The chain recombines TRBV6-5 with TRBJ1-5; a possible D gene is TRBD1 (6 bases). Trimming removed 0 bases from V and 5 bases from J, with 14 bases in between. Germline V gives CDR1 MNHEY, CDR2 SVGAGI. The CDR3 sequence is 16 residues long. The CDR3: CASSYSAGVGDQPQHF. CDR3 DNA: TGTGCCAGCAGTTACTCTGCAGGGGTGGGGGATCAGCCCCAGCATTTT.

The CDR3 sequence is CASSLDRDSTSYEQYV. CDR3 nucleotide sequence: TGTGCCAGCAGCTTGGACCGGGACTCCACATCCTACGAGCAGTACGTC. The gene calls are TRBV7-2 and TRBJ2-7, with a tentative D call TRBD2 (6 bases). The CDR3 has 16 residues. V was clipped by 3 bases and J by 1 base, with 16 bases between them. Germline V gene sequence: CDR1 SGHTA, CDR2 FQGNSA.

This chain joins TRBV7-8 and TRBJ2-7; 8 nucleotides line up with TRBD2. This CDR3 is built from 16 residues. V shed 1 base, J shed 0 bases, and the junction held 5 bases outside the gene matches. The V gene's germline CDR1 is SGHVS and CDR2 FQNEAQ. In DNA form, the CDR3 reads TGTGCCAGCAGCTTAGGGCTAGCGGGTAGCTCCTACGAGCAGTACTTC. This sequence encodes CASSLGLAGSSYEQYF.

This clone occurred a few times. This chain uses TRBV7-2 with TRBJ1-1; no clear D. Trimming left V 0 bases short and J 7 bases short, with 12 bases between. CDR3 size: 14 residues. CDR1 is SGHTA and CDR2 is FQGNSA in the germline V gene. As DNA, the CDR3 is TGTGCCAGCAGCTTAGCCCCGGAGGCGGGTGAAGCTTTCTTT. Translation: CASSLAPEAGEAFF.

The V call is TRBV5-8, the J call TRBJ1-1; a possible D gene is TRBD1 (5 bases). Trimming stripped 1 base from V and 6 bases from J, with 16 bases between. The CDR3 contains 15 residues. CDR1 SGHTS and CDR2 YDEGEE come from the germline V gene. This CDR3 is CASSLSWGEAAEAFF. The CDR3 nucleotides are TGTGCCAGCAGCTTGTCTTGGGGGGAAGCCGCTGAAGCTTTCTTT.

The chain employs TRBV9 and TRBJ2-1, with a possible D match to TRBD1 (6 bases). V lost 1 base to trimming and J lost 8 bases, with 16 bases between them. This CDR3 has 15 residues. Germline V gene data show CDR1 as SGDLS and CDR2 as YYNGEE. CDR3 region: CASSVSGRGLDEQFF. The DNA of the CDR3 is TGTGCCAGCAGCGTATCGGGCAGGGGCTTGGATGAGCAGTTCTTC.

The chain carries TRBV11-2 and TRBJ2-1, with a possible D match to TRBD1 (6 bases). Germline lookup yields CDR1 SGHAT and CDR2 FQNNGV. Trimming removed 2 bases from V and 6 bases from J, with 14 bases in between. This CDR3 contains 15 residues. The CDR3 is CASSLLGGLGNEQFF. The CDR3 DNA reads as TGTGCCAGCAGCTTACTAGGGGGTCTAGGCAATGAGCAGTTCTTC.

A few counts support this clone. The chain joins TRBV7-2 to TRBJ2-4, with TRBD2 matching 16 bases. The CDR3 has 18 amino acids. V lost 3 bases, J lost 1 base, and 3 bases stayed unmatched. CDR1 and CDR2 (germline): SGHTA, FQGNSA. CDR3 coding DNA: TGTGCCAGCAGCTTGGGACTAGCGGGAGGGGGGGCCAAAAACATTCAGTACTTC. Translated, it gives CASSLGLAGGGAKNIQYF.

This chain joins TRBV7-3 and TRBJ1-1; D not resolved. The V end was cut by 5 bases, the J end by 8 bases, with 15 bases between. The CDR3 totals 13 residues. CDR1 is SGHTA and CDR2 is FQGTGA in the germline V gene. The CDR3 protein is CASSPGSQSEAFF. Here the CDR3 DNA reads TGTGCCAGCAGCCCCGGGAGCCAGTCGGAAGCTTTCTTT.

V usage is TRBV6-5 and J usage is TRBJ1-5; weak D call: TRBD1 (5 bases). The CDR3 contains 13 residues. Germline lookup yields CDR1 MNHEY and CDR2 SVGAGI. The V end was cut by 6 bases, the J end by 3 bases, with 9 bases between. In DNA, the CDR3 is TGTGCCAGCAGCCTCGGACACAATCAGCCCCAGCATTTT. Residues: CASSLGHNQPQHF.

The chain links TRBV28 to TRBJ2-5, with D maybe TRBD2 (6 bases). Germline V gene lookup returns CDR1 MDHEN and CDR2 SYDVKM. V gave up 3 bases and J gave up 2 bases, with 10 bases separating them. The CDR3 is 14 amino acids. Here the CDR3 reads CASSFGTLQETQYF. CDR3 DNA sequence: TGTGCCAGCAGTTTCGGGACTTTACAAGAGACCCAGTACTTC.